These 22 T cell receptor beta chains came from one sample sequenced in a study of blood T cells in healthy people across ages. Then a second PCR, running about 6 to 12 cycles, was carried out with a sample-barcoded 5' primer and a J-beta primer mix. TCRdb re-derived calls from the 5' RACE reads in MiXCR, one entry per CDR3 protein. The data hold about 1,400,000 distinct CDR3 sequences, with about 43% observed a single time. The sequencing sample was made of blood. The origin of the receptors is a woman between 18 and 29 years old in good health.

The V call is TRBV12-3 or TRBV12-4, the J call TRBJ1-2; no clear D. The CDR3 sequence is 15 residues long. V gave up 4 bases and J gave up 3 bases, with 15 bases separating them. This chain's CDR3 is CASSSERSEDYGYTF. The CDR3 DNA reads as TGTGCCAGCAGTTCTGAGCGTTCCGAGGACTATGGCTACACCTTC.

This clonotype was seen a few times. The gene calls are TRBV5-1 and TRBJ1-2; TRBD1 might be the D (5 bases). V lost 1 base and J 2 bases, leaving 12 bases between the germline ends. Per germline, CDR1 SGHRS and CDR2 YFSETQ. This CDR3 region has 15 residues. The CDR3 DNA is TGCGCCAGCAGCTTGACAATGGGGGAGAACTATGGCTACACCTTC. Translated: CASSLTMGENYGYTF.

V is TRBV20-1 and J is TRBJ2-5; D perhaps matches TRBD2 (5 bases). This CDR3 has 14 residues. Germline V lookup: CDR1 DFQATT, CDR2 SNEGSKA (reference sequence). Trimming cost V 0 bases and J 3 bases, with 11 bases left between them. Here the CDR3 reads CSARDSFGEETQYF. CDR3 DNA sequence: TGCAGTGCTAGAGATTCGTTCGGGGAAGAGACCCAGTACTTC.

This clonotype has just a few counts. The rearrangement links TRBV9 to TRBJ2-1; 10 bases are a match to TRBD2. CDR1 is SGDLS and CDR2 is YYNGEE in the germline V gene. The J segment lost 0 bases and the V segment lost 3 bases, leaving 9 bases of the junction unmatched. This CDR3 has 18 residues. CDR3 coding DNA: TGTGCCAGCAGCGCGGGGTTAGCGGGGGGCTTCTCCTACAATGAGCAGTTCTTC. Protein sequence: CASSAGLAGGFSYNEQFF.

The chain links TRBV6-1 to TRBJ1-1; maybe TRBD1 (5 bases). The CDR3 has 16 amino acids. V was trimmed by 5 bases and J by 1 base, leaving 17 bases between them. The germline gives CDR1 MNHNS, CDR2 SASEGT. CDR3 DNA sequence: TGTGCCAGCAGTCTGCCCTTGGGTGGGGCGAACACTGAAGCTTTCTTT. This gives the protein CASSLPLGGANTEAFF.

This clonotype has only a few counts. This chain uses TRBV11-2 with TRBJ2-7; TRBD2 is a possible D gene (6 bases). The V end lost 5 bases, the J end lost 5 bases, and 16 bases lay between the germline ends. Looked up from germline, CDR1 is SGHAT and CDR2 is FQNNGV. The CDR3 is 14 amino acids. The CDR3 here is CASSLGGVSDEQYF. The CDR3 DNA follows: TGTGCCAGCAGCCTGGGAGGAGTTAGTGACGAGCAGTACTTC.

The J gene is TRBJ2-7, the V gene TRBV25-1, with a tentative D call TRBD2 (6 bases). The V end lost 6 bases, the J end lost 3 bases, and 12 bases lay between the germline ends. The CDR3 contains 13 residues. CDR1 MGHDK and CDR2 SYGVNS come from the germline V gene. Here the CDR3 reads CASSPGTYYEQYF. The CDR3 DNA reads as TGTGCCAGCAGCCCCGGGACTTACTACGAGCAGTACTTC.

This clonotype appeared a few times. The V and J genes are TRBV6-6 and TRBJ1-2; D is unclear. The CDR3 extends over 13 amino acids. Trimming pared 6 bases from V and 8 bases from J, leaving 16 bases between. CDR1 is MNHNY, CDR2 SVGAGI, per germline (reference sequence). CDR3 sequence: CASSVNPAGGYTF. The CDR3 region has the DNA TGTGCCAGCAGCGTGAACCCCGCCGGCGGCTACACCTTC.

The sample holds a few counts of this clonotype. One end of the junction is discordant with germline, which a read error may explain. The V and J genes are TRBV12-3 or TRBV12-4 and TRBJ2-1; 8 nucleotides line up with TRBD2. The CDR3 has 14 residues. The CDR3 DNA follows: TGTGCCAGCAGACCCAGACTAGCGAGCGATGAGCAGTTTTTC. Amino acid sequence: CASRPRLASDEQFF.

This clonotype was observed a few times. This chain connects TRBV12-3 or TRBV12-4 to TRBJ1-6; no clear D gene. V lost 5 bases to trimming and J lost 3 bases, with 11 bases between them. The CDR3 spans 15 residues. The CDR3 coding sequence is TGTGCCAGCAGTGGCAGCTCGAACTATAATTCACCCCTCCACTTT. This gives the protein CASSGSSNYNSPLHF.

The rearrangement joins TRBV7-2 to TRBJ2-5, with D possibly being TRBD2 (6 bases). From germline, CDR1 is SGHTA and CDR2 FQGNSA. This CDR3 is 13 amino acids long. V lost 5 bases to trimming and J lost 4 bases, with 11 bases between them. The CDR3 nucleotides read TGTGCCAGCAGCCCGGACTATTTAGAGACCCAGTACTTC. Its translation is CASSPDYLETQYF.

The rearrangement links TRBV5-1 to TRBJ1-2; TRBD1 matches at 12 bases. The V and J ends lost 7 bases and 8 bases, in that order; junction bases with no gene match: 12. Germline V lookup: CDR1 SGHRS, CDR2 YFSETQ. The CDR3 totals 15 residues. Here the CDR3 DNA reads TGCGCCAGCGGGCTCCCGGGACAGGGGGCGCTGGGCTACACCTTC. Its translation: CASGLPGQGALGYTF.

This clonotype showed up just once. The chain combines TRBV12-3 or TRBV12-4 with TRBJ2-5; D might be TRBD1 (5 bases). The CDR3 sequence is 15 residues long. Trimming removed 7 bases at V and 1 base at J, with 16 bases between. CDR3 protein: CASKGWWGAQETQYF. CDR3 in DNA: TGTGCCAGCAAGGGGTGGTGGGGCGCCCAAGAGACCCAGTACTTC.

CDR3 coding DNA: TGCAGTGCTCACTTAGGGACTCCTCAAGAGACCCAGTACTTC. It specifies CSAHLGTPQETQYF. The chain uses TRBV20-1 and TRBJ2-5; tentative D call: TRBD2 (6 bases). V dropped 5 bases and J dropped 2 bases, with 15 bases sitting between them. Germline CDR1 reads DFQATT; CDR2 reads SNEGSKA (reference sequence). CDR3 length: 14 residues.

The CDR3 is CASSLTSGGSGYTF. Here the CDR3 DNA reads TGTGCCAGCAGCTTAACTTCAGGGGGCAGTGGCTACACCTTC. The J gene is TRBJ1-2, the V gene TRBV7-2, with TRBD1 matching 8 bases. J gave up 7 bases and V 2 bases, and 6 bases lay outside the gene matches. This CDR3 has 14 residues. The germline CDR1 and CDR2 sequences are SGHTA and FQGNSA.

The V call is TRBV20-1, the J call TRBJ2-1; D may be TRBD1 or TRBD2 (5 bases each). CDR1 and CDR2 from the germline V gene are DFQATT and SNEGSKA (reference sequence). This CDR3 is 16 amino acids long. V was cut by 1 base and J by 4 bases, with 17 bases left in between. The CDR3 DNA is TGCAGTGCTAGAGCCGAGGGACCCAGGGCTTACAATGAGCAGTTCTTC. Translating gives CSARAEGPRAYNEQFF.

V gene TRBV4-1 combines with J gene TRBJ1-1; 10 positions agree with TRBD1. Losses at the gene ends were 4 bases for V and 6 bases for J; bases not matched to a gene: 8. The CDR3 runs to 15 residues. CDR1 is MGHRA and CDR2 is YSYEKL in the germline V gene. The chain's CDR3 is CASSPSRDRGSEAFF. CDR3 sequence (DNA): TGCGCCAGCAGCCCGTCTCGGGACAGGGGCTCTGAAGCTTTCTTT.

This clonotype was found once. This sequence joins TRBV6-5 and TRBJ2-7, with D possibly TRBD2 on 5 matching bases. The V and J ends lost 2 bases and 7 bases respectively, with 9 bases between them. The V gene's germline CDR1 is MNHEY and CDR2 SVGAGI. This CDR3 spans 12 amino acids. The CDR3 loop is CASSYRAGEQYF. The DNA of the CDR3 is TGTGCCAGCAGTTACCGGGCGGGTGAGCAGTACTTC.

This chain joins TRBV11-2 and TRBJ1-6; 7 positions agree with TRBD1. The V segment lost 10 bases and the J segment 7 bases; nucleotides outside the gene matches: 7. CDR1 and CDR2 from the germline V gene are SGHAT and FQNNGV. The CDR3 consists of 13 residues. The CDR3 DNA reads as TGTGCCACCCGGGGACAGTTAAATTCACCCCTCCACTTT. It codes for CATRGQLNSPLHF.

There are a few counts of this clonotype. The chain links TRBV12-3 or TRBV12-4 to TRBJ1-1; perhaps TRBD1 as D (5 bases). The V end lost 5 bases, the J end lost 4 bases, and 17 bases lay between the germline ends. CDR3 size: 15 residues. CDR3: CASSLLITGGTEAFF. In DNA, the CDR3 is TGTGCCAGCAGTCTTCTGATCACCGGGGGCACTGAAGCTTTCTTT.

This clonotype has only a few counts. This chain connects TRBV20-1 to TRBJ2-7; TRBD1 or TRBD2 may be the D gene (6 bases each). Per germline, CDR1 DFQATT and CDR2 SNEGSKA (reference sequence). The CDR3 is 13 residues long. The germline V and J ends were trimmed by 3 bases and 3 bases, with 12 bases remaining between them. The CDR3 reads CSASGGVGYEQYF. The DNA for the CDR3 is TGCAGTGCTAGCGGGGGCGTCGGCTACGAGCAGTACTTC.

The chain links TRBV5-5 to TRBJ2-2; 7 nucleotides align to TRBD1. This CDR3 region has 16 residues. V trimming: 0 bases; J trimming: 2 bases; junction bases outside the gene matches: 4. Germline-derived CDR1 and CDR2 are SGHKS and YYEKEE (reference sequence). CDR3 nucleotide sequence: TGTGCCAGCAGCTTGGGAGGGGGCCCAAACACCGGGGAGCTGTTTTTT. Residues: CASSLGGGPNTGELFF.